This T cell receptor (beta chain) was documented in a study of blood T cell repertoires in COVID-19. Enrollees, about 18 to 89 years old, lived in about two dozen US areas. Either two negative PCRs, clearance, or symptom resolution qualified Cohort 3 donors as recovered. CDR1 and CDR2 (germline): SGHTA, FQGNSA. The junction had 7 bases not matched to a gene; V was cut back by 4 bases and J by 4 bases. There are 15 residues in the CDR3. The repertoire was sequenced with immunoSEQ multiplex PCR; TCRdb's copy has only in-frame clones and lacks some. The sample consists of some 510,000 clones, more than 75% of them appearing once.

Sequencing was performed on PBMCs or T cells enriched from blood (not recorded which). The sequence was obtained from a woman aged 40 to 49 who had recovered from COVID-19. The chain couples TRBV7-2 to TRBJ2-1; 7 bases are shared with TRBD2. CDR3 loop: CASSSLTSIYNEQFF. Here the CDR3 DNA reads TGTGCCAGCAGCTCCTTGACTAGCATATACAATGAGCAGTTCTTC.